The 9 T cell receptor beta chains below were found in one sample sequenced in a study of tumor-infiltrating lymphocytes in primary liver carcinoma. The authors made TCR beta cDNA from approximately 500 ng total RNA with a constant-region primer. A slightly modified ARM-PCR protocol with three nested multiplex PCR rounds produced these TCR beta libraries. The first two PCR rounds used TRBV1-TRBV30 primers with a Cbeta primer, around 10 cycles each. TCRdb recomputed calls from the multiplex PCR reads with MiXCR, one row per CDR3 protein. The sample consists of over 100,000 distinct CDR3 sequences, under 70% of them appearing once. Extraction of RNA together with DNA used roughly 18-32 mg of unsorted bulk tissue. Specimen: tumor-adjacent normal liver tissue. The receptors derive from a woman aged 60 to 75 with primary liver carcinoma and hepatitis B virus infection.

Note on this clonotype: This CDR3 fails to terminate in the conserved phenylalanine or tryptophan, so it likely reflects a read error. The chain couples TRBV29-1 to TRBJ2-1, with unresolved D. This CDR3 contains 13 residues. Germline V gene lookup returns CDR1 SQVTM and CDR2 ANQGSEA. The CDR3 DNA is TGCAGCGTTCCACTTCCGGGCCTGAATGATCAGTTCTTA. Protein: CSVPLPGLNDQFL.

Notes on this clonotype: The junction differs from germline at one of its ends, possibly a read error. The chain couples TRBV12-3 or TRBV12-4 to TRBJ2-1, with a tentative D call TRBD2 (5 bases). The CDR3 loop spans 15 amino acids. CDR3 coding DNA: TGTGCCAGCAGATTTCAGAGGGATGGTTACAACGAGCAGTTCTTC. Protein sequence: CASRFQRDGYNEQFF.

This clonotype was observed many times. V is TRBV7-9 and J is TRBJ2-7, with D maybe TRBD1 (6 bases). This CDR3 contains 18 residues. Germline CDR1 and CDR2: SEHNR and FQNEAQ (reference sequence). Trimming shortened V by 2 bases and J by 2 bases, and 22 bases separated the two germline ends. CDR3 residues: CASSLRAAHQGRTYEQYF. In DNA, the CDR3 is TGTGCCAGCAGCTTAAGGGCCGCTCATCAGGGGAGAACCTACGAGCAGTACTTC.

This clonotype has a count of ten or more. The chain is built from TRBV5-4 and TRBJ2-7; D may correspond to TRBD1 or TRBD2 (6 bases each). This CDR3 has 15 amino acids. Germline V gene sequence: CDR1 SGHNT, CDR2 YYREEE (reference sequence). V lost 4 bases and J 3 bases, leaving 17 bases between the germline ends. The CDR3 sequence: CASSLEGVGDYEQYF. CDR3 nucleotides: TGTGCCAGCAGCCTGGAGGGGGTCGGAGACTACGAGCAGTACTTC.

This chain uses TRBV21-1 with TRBJ2-3. TRBV21-1 is a known pseudogene. The CDR3 consists of 16 residues. The CDR3 spells CASSEADLPPTDTQYF. CDR3 nucleotides: TGTGCCAGCAGCGAAGCCGATTTGCCCCCCACAGATACGCAGTATTTT.

Of note for this clonotype: An end of the junction differs from the germline gene, which may be a read error. The rearrangement links TRBV5-1 to TRBJ2-3; TRBD2 matches at 8 bases. This CDR3 comprises 15 residues. CDR1 and CDR2 from the germline V gene are SGHRS and YFSETQ. The CDR3 sequence: CAGSFAGRGTDTQYF. The CDR3 nucleotides are TGCGCCGGCAGCTTTGCCGGGAGGGGAACAGATACGCAGTATTTT.

The chain joins TRBV6-1 to TRBJ2-3, with TRBD2 matching over 8 bases. The CDR3 has 17 residues. Per germline, CDR1 MNHNS and CDR2 SASEGT. The J segment lost 5 bases and the V segment lost 5 bases, leaving 15 bases of the junction unmatched. CDR3 amino acids: CASSPSPGGKRVDTQYF. Here the CDR3 DNA reads TGTGCCAGCAGTCCCTCCCCGGGGGGGAAGCGCGTAGATACGCAGTATTTT.

On this clonotype: The junction departs from germline at one end; a sequencing error may be responsible. The rearrangement links TRBV28 to TRBJ2-3; maybe TRBD1 (7 bases). In germline, CDR1 is MDHEN, CDR2 SYDVKM. The CDR3 contains 17 residues. The CDR3 reads CASNTVGGTDSTDTKYF. CDR3 coding DNA: TGTGCCAGCAACACCGTAGGCGGGACAGACAGCACAGATACGAAGTATTTT.

With respect to this clonotype: A single base separates this from a much larger clone, so it may be a read error. This chain links TRBV5-1 with TRBJ1-1; the match to TRBD1 covers 7 bases. The CDR3 covers 15 residues. Germline loops: CDR1 SGHRS, CDR2 YFSETQ. CDR3 coding DNA: TGCGCCAGCAGCTTGGGGGACAGCTACAACACTGAAACTTTCTTT. Protein product: CASSLGDSYNTETFF.